This is a list of T cell receptor beta chains from one sample in a study of shared clonotypes between healthy human individuals. Sequencing was performed with immunoSEQ multiplex PCR; in TCRdb, only in-frame clones are kept and a portion is missing. The table includes roughly 1.4 million clones, about 98.5% detected once. The sequenced material came from naive CD4+ T cells sorted from blood. The receptors come from a man aged 25-45 years in good health. The CDR3 runs from the conserved cysteine through the conserved F or W. The order of the fields is D gene, V gene, J gene, clone size, CDR3 protein, CDR3 DNA. The D gene is left open where the match is weak. The size entry is marked missing in some rows and otherwise reads once, few, many or a size class.

TRBD2	TRBV28	TRBJ2-5	.	CASRSSGRIQETQYF	TGTGCCAGCAGGAGTAGCGGGAGGATCCAAGAGACCCAGTACTTC
TRBD1	TRBV28	TRBJ2-7	.	CASSRSGGRAYEQYF	TGTGCCAGCAGTCGGTCAGGGGGTAGGGCCTACGAGCAGTACTTC
TRBD1	TRBV5-1	TRBJ2-7	.	CASSAAGTGSYEQYF	TGCGCCAGCAGCGCTGCCGGGACAGGGTCCTACGAGCAGTACTTC
TRBD1	TRBV10-2	TRBJ2-2	.	CASRRTGETGELFF	TGCGCCAGCCGAAGGACAGGGGAAACCGGGGAGCTGTTTTTT
.	TRBV6-1	TRBJ1-1	.	CASSEHMGAFF	TGTGCCAGCAGTGAACACATGGGAGCTTTCTTT
.	TRBV11-2	TRBJ2-1	.	CASSLVFQGRGYNEQFF	TGTGCCAGCAGCTTAGTCTTTCAGGGTAGAGGGTATAATGAGCAGTTCTTC
.	TRBV7-9	TRBJ1-4	.	CASSSDSNEKLFF	TGTGCCAGCAGCTCTGACTCTAATGAAAAACTGTTTTTT
.	TRBV2	TRBJ2-7	.	CASSVKQTISYEQYF	TGTGCCAGCAGTGTAAAACAGACAATCTCCTACGAGCAGTACTTC
.	TRBV27	TRBJ1-2	.	CASSLQAGANYGYTF	TGTGCCAGCAGTTTACAGGCAGGGGCTAACTATGGCTACACCTTC
.	TRBV25-1	TRBJ2-7	.	CASSALYEQYF	TGTGCCAGCAGTGCCCTTTACGAGCAGTACTTC
TRBD2	TRBV5-1	TRBJ2-1	.	CASSLGGGRRNNEQFF	TGCGCCAGCAGCTTGGGGGGCGGGAGAAGGAACAATGAGCAGTTCTTC
.	TRBV28	TRBJ2-2	.	CASSPAEGVGTGELFF	TGTGCCAGCAGTCCCGCCGAGGGAGTTGGCACCGGGGAGCTGTTTTTT
TRBD1	TRBV7-3	TRBJ2-1	.	CASSSRTGINEQFF	TGTGCCAGCAGCTCCCGGACAGGAATTAATGAGCAGTTCTTC
.	TRBV10-3	TRBJ2-1	.	CAIKRVGMESRYNEQFF	TGTGCCATCAAGAGGGTGGGGATGGAGTCCCGGTACAATGAGCAGTTCTTC
.	TRBV5-1	TRBJ2-2	.	CASSLSALVGGELFF	TGCGCCAGCAGCTTGTCAGCCTTGGTGGGAGGGGAGCTGTTTTTT
.	TRBV29-1	TRBJ1-4	once	CSVVGPDEKLFF	TGCAGCGTTGTGGGACCGGATGAAAAACTGTTTTTT
.	TRBV4-3	TRBJ2-7	.	CASSQDWPANEQYF	TGCGCCAGCAGCCAAGATTGGCCAGCAAACGAGCAGTACTTC
TRBD1	TRBV30	TRBJ2-5	.	CAWRNRGRTETQYF	TGTGCCTGGAGGAACAGGGGAAGAACAGAGACCCAGTACTTC
.	TRBV5-1	TRBJ1-5	.	CASSLGVGHQPQHF	TGCGCCAGCAGCTTGGGGGTAGGGCATCAGCCCCAGCATTTT
TRBD2	TRBV9	TRBJ2-7	.	CASSVSGNSYEQYF	TGTGCCAGCAGCGTTAGCGGGAACTCCTACGAGCAGTACTTC
TRBD2	TRBV9	TRBJ2-1	.	CASTRSGSSYNEQFF	TGTGCCAGCACCCGTAGCGGGAGCTCCTACAATGAGCAGTTCTTC
.	TRBV6-1	TRBJ2-7	.	CASSGGAYSAEQYF	TGTGCCAGCAGCGGTGGAGCCTACAGTGCTGAGCAGTACTTC
.	TRBV5-6	TRBJ2-4	.	CASSPMTERTKNIQYF	TGTGCCAGCAGCCCAATGACAGAGAGGACCAAAAACATTCAGTACTTC
.	TRBV9	TRBJ2-1	.	CASSSDSYNEQFF	TGTGCCAGCAGCTCGGACAGCTACAATGAGCAGTTCTTC
TRBD2	TRBV7-2	TRBJ2-3	once	CASSSLAGITDTQYF	TGTGCCAGCAGCTCCTTAGCGGGGATCACAGATACGCAGTATTTT
TRBD2	TRBV28	TRBJ2-7	.	CASSLRDSGIEQYF	TGTGCCAGCAGTCTGCGGGATAGCGGGATTGAGCAGTACTTC
TRBD1	TRBV4-1	TRBJ2-4	.	CASSQGTGGYGSVQYF	TGCGCCAGCAGCCAAGGGACAGGGGGGTACGGGAGTGTTCAGTACTTC
.	TRBV28	TRBJ1-5	.	CASTVVGGSNQPQHF	TGTGCCAGTACCGTGGTGGGGGGAAGCAATCAGCCCCAGCATTTT
.	TRBV11-2	TRBJ2-3	.	CASSLVATTQYF	TGTGCCAGCAGCTTAGTTGCTACTACGCAGTATTTT
.	TRBV5-1	TRBJ2-6	once	CASSSHFLQGPASGANVLTF	TGCGCCAGCAGCTCACACTTTTTACAGGGTCCGGCTTCTGGGGCCAACGTCCTGACTTTC
.	TRBV5-4	TRBJ2-5	.	CASSLGRQETQYF	TGTGCCAGCAGCTTGGGTCGGCAAGAGACCCAGTACTTC
TRBD1	TRBV5-4	TRBJ2-5	.	CASSLVNPTGAETQYF	TGTGCCAGCAGCTTGGTCAACCCGACAGGGGCCGAGACCCAGTACTTC
.	TRBV11-2	TRBJ2-7	.	CASSSSSQGSYEQYF	TGTGCCAGCAGCTCCAGTTCACAGGGTTCCTACGAGCAGTACTTC
TRBD2	TRBV5-1	TRBJ2-1	.	CTSRLAGGPNEQFF	TGCACCAGTCGACTAGCGGGAGGGCCCAATGAGCAGTTCTTC
.	TRBV2	TRBJ2-7	once	CASTIRVGGEQYF	TGTGCCAGCACAATACGGGTTGGGGGCGAGCAGTACTTC
TRBD1	TRBV28	TRBJ2-4	.	CASSSGGLAKNIQYF	TGTGCCAGCAGTTCAGGGGGCTTAGCCAAAAACATTCAGTACTTC
TRBD2	TRBV5-1	TRBJ2-1	.	CASSPTLGLAGASSYNEQFF	TGCGCCAGCAGCCCTACTCTTGGACTAGCGGGAGCCAGCTCCTACAATGAGCAGTTCTTC
.	TRBV28	TRBJ1-5	.	CASSLGQYSNQPQHF	TGTGCCAGCAGCCTTGGACAGTATAGCAATCAGCCCCAGCATTTT
.	TRBV9	TRBJ2-7	.	CASSGGSYEQYF	TGTGCCAGCAGCGGCGGATCCTACGAGCAGTACTTC
.	TRBV9	TRBJ1-2	once	CASSLDGKYGYTF	TGTGCCAGCAGCCTAGACGGGAAGTATGGCTACACCTTC
.	TRBV2	TRBJ1-2	.	CASSEDRNGYTF	TGTGCCAGCAGTGAAGACAGAAATGGCTACACCTTC
.	TRBV11-2	TRBJ2-3	.	CASSLDGLGGRDTQYF	TGTGCCAGCAGCTTAGATGGCCTAGGAGGAAGGGATACGCAGTATTTT
.	TRBV7-8	TRBJ2-7	.	CASSLVGILGDGSSYEQYF	TGTGCCAGCAGCTTAGTAGGTATATTGGGGGACGGGAGCTCCTACGAGCAGTACTTC
TRBD2	TRBV7-2	TRBJ2-7	.	CASSPTASGSGEQYF	TGTGCCAGCAGCCCCACCGCAAGCGGGAGTGGGGAGCAGTACTTC
.	TRBV11-2	TRBJ2-6	.	CASGAGANVLTF	TGTGCCAGCGGGGCTGGGGCCAACGTCCTGACTTTC
TRBD2	TRBV5-6	TRBJ2-7	.	CASSALAGAYEQYF	TGTGCCAGCAGCGCCCTCGCGGGGGCCTACGAGCAGTACTTC
TRBD2	TRBV2	TRBJ2-7	.	CASRTSGNYEQYF	TGTGCCAGCCGGACTAGCGGGAACTACGAGCAGTACTTC
.	TRBV9	TRBJ2-3	once	CASSVVGITDTQYF	TGTGCCAGCAGCGTAGTGGGGATTACAGATACGCAGTATTTT
.	TRBV5-8	TRBJ2-3	.	CASSRDSNPADTQYF	TGTGCCAGCAGCAGGGACTCGAACCCGGCAGATACGCAGTATTTT
.	TRBV7-6	TRBJ2-7	.	CASSLVGDTTYEQYF	TGTGCCAGCAGCTTAGTGGGGGACACGACCTACGAGCAGTACTTC
TRBD1	TRBV6-5	TRBJ1-1	.	CASNPGTGRNTEAFF	TGTGCCAGCAACCCGGGGACAGGGCGGAACACTGAAGCTTTCTTT
.	TRBV11-3	TRBJ2-7	.	CASSRGAREDEQYF	TGTGCCAGCAGCAGGGGGGCCAGGGAAGACGAGCAGTACTTC
.	TRBV18	TRBJ2-5	.	CASSPLGGSGQETQYF	TGTGCCAGCTCACCACTGGGCGGGTCGGGGCAAGAGACCCAGTACTTC
.	TRBV7-9	TRBJ2-2	.	CASSLESSKTSPFF	TGTGCCAGCAGCTTAGAGTCTTCCAAAACCTCACCGTTTTTT
TRBD1	TRBV28	TRBJ2-1	.	CASSFFRGQLRGNEQFF	TGTGCCAGCAGTTTTTTCAGGGGGCAACTGAGGGGCAATGAGCAGTTCTTC